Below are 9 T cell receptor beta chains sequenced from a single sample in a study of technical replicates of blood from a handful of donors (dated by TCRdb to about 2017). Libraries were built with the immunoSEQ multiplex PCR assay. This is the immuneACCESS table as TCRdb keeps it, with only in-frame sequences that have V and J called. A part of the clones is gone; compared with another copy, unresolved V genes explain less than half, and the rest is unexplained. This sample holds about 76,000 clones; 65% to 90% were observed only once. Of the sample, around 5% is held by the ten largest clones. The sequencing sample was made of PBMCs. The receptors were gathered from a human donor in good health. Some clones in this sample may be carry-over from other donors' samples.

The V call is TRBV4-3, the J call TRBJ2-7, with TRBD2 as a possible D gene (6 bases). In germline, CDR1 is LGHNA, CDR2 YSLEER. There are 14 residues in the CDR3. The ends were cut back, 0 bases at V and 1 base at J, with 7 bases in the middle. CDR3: CASSQEAGSYEQYF. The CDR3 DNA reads TGCGCCAGCAGCCAAGAGGCGGGATCCTACGAGCAGTACTTC.

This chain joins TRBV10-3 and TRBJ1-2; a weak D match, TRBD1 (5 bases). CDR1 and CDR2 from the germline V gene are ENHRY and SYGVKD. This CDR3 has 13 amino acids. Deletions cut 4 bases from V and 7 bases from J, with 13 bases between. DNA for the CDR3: TGTGCCATCAGTGGGGGGACTTCCGGTGGCTACACCTTC. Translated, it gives CAISGGTSGGYTF.

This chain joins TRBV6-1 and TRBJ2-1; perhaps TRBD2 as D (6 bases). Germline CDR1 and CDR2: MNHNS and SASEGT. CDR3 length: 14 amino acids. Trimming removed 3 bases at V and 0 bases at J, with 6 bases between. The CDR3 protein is CASSETSSYNEQFF. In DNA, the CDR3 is TGTGCCAGCAGTGAGACTAGCTCCTACAATGAGCAGTTCTTC.

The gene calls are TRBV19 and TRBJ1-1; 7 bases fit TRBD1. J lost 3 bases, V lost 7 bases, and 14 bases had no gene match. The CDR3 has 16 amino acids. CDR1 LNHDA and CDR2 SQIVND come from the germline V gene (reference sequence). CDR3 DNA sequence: TGTGCCAGTAACCCCACAGGGGCCCTCTTAGACACTGAAGCTTTCTTT. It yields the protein CASNPTGALLDTEAFF.

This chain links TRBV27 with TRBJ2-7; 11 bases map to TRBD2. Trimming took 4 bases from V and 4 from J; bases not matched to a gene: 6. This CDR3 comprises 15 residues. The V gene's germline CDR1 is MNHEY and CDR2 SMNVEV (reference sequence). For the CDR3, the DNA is TGTGCCAGCAGTTCCACTAGCGGGGGAAGTTACGAGCAGTACTTC. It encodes CASSSTSGGSYEQYF.

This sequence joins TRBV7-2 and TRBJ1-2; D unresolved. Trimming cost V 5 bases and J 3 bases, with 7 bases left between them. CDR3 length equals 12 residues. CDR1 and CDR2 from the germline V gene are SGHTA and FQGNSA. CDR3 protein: CASSIRDYGYTF. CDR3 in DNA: TGTGCCAGCAGCATCCGAGACTATGGCTACACCTTC.

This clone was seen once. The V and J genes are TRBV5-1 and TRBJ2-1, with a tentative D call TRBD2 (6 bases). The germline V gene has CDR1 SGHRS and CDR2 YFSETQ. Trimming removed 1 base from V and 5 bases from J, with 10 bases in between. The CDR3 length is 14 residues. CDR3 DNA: TGCGCCAGCAGCTTGCAGCGGAGGGACAATGAGCAGTTCTTC. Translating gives CASSLQRRDNEQFF.

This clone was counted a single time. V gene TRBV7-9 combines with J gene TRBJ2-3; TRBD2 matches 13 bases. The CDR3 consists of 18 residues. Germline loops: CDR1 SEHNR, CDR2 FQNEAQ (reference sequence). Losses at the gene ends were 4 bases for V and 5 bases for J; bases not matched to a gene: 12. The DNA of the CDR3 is TGTGCCAGCAGCTCGACGCCGGGACTAGCGGGGAAGCAAGATACGCAGTATTTT. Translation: CASSSTPGLAGKQDTQYF.

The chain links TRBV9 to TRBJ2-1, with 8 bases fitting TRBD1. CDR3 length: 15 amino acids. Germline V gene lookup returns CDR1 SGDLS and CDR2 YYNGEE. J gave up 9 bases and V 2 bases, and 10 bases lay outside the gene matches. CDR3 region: CASSVSGQVGSEQFF. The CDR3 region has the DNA TGTGCCAGCAGCGTTTCGGGACAGGTCGGTTCTGAGCAGTTCTTC.